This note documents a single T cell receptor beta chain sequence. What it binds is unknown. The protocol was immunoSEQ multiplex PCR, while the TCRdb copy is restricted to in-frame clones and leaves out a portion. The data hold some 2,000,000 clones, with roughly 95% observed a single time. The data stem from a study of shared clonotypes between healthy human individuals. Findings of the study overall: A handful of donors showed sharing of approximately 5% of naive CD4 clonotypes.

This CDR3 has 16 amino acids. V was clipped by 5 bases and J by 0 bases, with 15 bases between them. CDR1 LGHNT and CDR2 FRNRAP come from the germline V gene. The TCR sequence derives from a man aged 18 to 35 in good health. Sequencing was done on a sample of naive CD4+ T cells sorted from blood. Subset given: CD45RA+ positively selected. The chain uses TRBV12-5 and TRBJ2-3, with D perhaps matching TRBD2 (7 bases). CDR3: CASGPRGTTSTDTQYF. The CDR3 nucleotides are TGTGCTAGTGGTCCAAGGGGGACTACCAGCACAGATACGCAGTATTTT.